This entry features one T cell receptor (beta chain) sequence. Profiling relied on immunoSEQ multiplex PCR, and the TCRdb table lists in-frame clones only, not all of them. The repertoire holds a few million clones, over 90% seen once, with under 0.45% in the top ten. These data belong to a study of shared clonotypes between healthy human individuals. Germline V gene lookup returns CDR1 MNHNS and CDR2 SASEGT. Trimming pared 4 bases from V and 1 base from J, leaving 12 bases between. The CDR3 has 15 amino acids. CD45RA+ naive and CD45RA-negative memory subsets were separated from CD4+ cells. This chain connects TRBV6-1 to TRBJ2-3; tentative D call: TRBD1 (5 bases). This TCR derives from a young man in good health. Some clones in this sample may be carry-over from other donors' samples. Sequenced sample: naive CD4+ T cells from PBMCs. Subset given: CD45RA+ positively selected. Here the CDR3 reads CASSGQPGGTDTQYF. The DNA of the CDR3 is TGTGCCAGCAGTGGACAGCCCGGAGGCACAGATACGCAGTATTTT.